A single sample is the source of the 10 T cell receptor beta chains below, sequenced in a study of beta chain features in type 1 diabetes. The isolated RNA, all of it, was reverse transcribed, so expressed TCRB transcripts were what got sequenced. Assay: immunoSEQ multiplex PCR; the TCRdb copy retains only in-frame clones and omits some. The repertoire holds around 710,000 clones, with around 12% as singletons. General study points: Shorter TCRB CDR3s, moderately but significantly so, were found in Type 1 diabetes patients in all four CD4+ subsets.

These TCRs' antigens remain unknown. The source material was naive CD4+ T cells from blood. The source is a man aged 25 to 40 with type 1 diabetes.

This clone was found a few times. CDR3 DNA: TGCGCCAGCAGCCAAACAGGGGGCGATCATGGCTATGGCTACACCTTC. Residues: CASSQTGGDHGYGYTF. This chain links TRBV4-1 with TRBJ1-2; 9 bases align to TRBD1. Germline trimming cut 2 bases from V and 4 bases from J; bases unmatched to any gene: 8. There are 16 residues in the CDR3. Germline assignment: CDR1 MGHRA and CDR2 YSYEKL.

This clone appeared a single time. The CDR3 bases are TGTGCCAGCAGTGACGCTACTACAGGAAACAATGAGCAGTTCTTC. Its translation is CASSDATTGNNEQFF. The J gene is TRBJ2-1, the V gene TRBV25-1, with a weak D call TRBD1 (5 bases). The CDR3 consists of 15 residues. The V end was cut by 3 bases, the J end by 5 bases, with 14 bases between. CDR1 MGHDK and CDR2 SYGVNS come from the germline V gene. The entire variable domain, with the rest obtained from reference TRBV25-1 and TRBJ2-1, is as follows: EADIYQTPRYLVIGTGKKITLECSQTMGHDKMYWYQQDPGMELHLIHYSYGVNSTEKGDLSSESTVSRIRTEHFPLTLESARPSHTSQYLCASSDATTGNNEQFFGPGTRLTVL.

This rearrangement joins TRBV7-3 to TRBJ2-6; D is perhaps TRBD2 (5 bases). Germline CDR1 is SGHTA and CDR2 is FQGTGA. Trimming took 2 bases from V and 2 from J, leaving 7 bases between them. The CDR3 covers 15 residues. The CDR3 nucleotides read TGTGCCAGCAGCTTAGAGGGTACTGGGGCCAACGTCCTGACTTTC. Translation gives CASSLEGTGANVLTF.

Concerning this clone itself: Other DNA sequences in the sample encode the same CDR3. V gene TRBV7-9 combines with J gene TRBJ2-3; no definite D call. The CDR3 loop spans 11 amino acids. Germline values: CDR1 SEHNR, CDR2 FQNEAQ (reference sequence). Trimming took off 4 bases at V and 5 bases at J, with 4 bases between the two ends. In nucleotides, the CDR3 is TGTGCCAGCAGCTCCCGAGATACGCAGTATTTT. Amino acid sequence: CASSSRDTQYF.

The genes are TRBV2 and TRBJ1-5, with TRBD1 as a possible D gene (6 bases). The CDR3 has 13 amino acids. Germline CDR1 reads SNHLY; CDR2 reads FYNNEI. Trimming stripped 4 bases from V and 7 bases from J, with 11 bases between. In DNA form, the CDR3 reads TGTGCCAGCAGTGCACAGGGCGGGCAGCCCCAGCATTTT. Translating gives CASSAQGGQPQHF.

This chain joins TRBV7-2 and TRBJ1-5; weak D call: TRBD1 (5 bases). Germline loops: CDR1 SGHTA, CDR2 FQGNSA. The V and J ends lost 5 bases and 3 bases respectively, with 14 bases between them. The length of the CDR3 is 15 residues. This CDR3 is CASSPGVEVNQPQHF. The DNA of the CDR3 is TGTGCCAGCAGCCCGGGGGTCGAGGTCAATCAGCCCCAGCATTTT.

The V and J genes are TRBV6-5 and TRBJ2-7; D may be TRBD2 (5 bases). Germline loops: CDR1 MNHEY, CDR2 SVGAGI. The CDR3 runs to 14 residues. The ends were cut back, 2 bases at V and 4 bases at J, with 12 bases in the middle. CDR3 residues: CASSYTREDYEQYF. The CDR3 nucleotides are TGTGCCAGCAGTTACACGAGGGAAGATTACGAGCAGTACTTC.

V usage is TRBV18 and J usage is TRBJ2-3, with D perhaps being TRBD1 or TRBD2 (5 bases each). V lost 8 bases and J lost 2, with 14 bases in between. The CDR3 is 14 residues long. From germline, CDR1 is KGHSH and CDR2 LQKENI. CDR3 region: CASPGPGHTDTQYF. The DNA of the CDR3 is TGTGCCAGCCCAGGCCCGGGGCACACAGATACGCAGTATTTT.

The V gene is TRBV6-5, the J gene TRBJ1-4; D uncertain. There are 11 residues in the CDR3. V lost 6 bases and J 7 bases, leaving 6 bases between the germline ends. Germline-derived CDR1 and CDR2 are MNHEY and SVGAGI. CDR3 in DNA: TGTGCCAGCAGGAATGGTGAAAAACTGTTTTTT. The encoded protein is CASRNGEKLFF.

Notes on this clone: This CDR3 is also generated by other DNA sequences in the sample. The chain couples TRBV30 to TRBJ2-5, with unresolved D. The CDR3 contains 11 residues. V lost 2 bases to trimming and J lost 2 bases, with 3 bases between them. Looked up from germline, CDR1 is GTSNPN and CDR2 is SVGIG (reference sequence). CDR3 sequence: CAWSLQETQYF. In DNA form, the CDR3 reads TGTGCCTGGAGTCTGCAAGAGACCCAGTACTTC.